This T cell receptor (beta chain) was observed in a study of shared clonotypes between healthy human individuals. Overall study: CD4 naive and CD4 memory each took three plates per donor, while CD8 naive took two and CD8 memory one.

How the authors handled the data: As immunoSEQ supplied junction-only sequences (without quality scores), filtering differed. The data were produced by immunoSEQ multiplex PCR, yet TCRdb's version contains in-frame clones alone and is incomplete. The DNA was the basis for D and trimming; V, J and clone size are from that table. The top ten hold 0.4% to 0.45% of the sample, which has over 1.5 million clones, 95% to 99% seen once. General study points: Sorted-subset samples were not fully sequenced, rarefaction indicated.

With respect to this clone: Its matching antigen is unknown.

This TCR came from a man aged 30 to 45 in good health. Sequenced: naive CD4+ T cells sorted from blood. As to subset: CD45RA+ positively selected.

The DNA of the CDR3 is TGTGCCAGCAGCTCATCAGGGGGCTACGGTGGCTACACCTTC. Translated: CASSSSGGYGGYTF. The J gene is TRBJ1-2, the V gene TRBV7-8, with 8 nucleotides matching TRBD1. Germline CDR1 reads SGHVS; CDR2 reads FQNEAQ. CDR3 length: 14 residues. V dropped 4 bases and J dropped 7; count of bases not matched to a gene: 8.